The 20 T cell receptor beta chains in this list originate from one sample, sequenced in a study of blood T cell repertoires in COVID-19. Here immunoSEQ multiplex PCR was the method, and the copy in TCRdb shows in-frame clones only, minus some. There are approximately 300,000 clones in the sample; about 92% occur only once, and around 2.5% lies in the top ten. Sequenced sample: PBMCs or T cells enriched from blood (not recorded which). These receptors were obtained from a man aged 60-69 years who had recovered from COVID-19.

The chain carries TRBV12-3 or TRBV12-4 and TRBJ2-5; D is possibly TRBD2 (6 bases). The CDR3 sequence is 11 residues long. V was trimmed by 9 bases and J by 7 bases, leaving 12 bases between them. The CDR3 region has the DNA TGTGCCAGTTTAAAGGGAGGGACCCAGTACTTC. Its translation: CASLKGGTQYF.

The genes are TRBV10-1 and TRBJ2-1, with D possibly matching TRBD1 (5 bases). From germline, CDR1 is WNHNN and CDR2 SYGVQD (reference sequence). This CDR3 is 15 amino acids long. Trimming stripped 6 bases from V and 6 bases from J, with 18 bases between. The CDR3 DNA is TGCGCCAGCAGCCGAGGTGGACATCTCTCCAATGAGCAGTTCTTC. Translated: CASSRGGHLSNEQFF.

V and J are TRBV10-1 and TRBJ1-5; D might be TRBD1 (5 bases). The CDR3 contains 15 residues. V lost 6 bases and J lost 1, with 13 bases in between. CDR1 is WNHNN, CDR2 SYGVQD, per germline (reference sequence). CDR3 coding DNA: TGCGCCAGCAGGGCCTTGGGGCGGAGCAATCAGCCCCAGCATTTT. Translation: CASRALGRSNQPQHF.

The chain employs TRBV19 and TRBJ2-7; 8 bases line up with TRBD1. The V gene's germline CDR1 is LNHDA and CDR2 SQIVND (reference sequence). The CDR3 spans 16 residues. J gave up 3 bases and V 4 bases, and 11 bases lay outside the gene matches. The CDR3 spells CASSTSGTGGFYEQYF. The CDR3 coding sequence is TGTGCCAGTAGTACCTCCGGGACAGGAGGGTTCTACGAGCAGTACTTC.

Written as DNA, the CDR3 is TGTGCCAGCAATCGGCGGGGGGAGATAGTTGAGCAGTTCTTC. Protein sequence: CASNRRGEIVEQFF. The chain joins TRBV6-5 to TRBJ2-1; 8 bases map to TRBD2. Germline V gene lookup returns CDR1 MNHEY and CDR2 SVGAGI. CDR3 length: 14 amino acids. J was trimmed by 9 bases and V by 7 bases; bases with no gene match: 11.

The chain couples TRBV29-1 to TRBJ1-2; D is perhaps TRBD1 (5 bases). CDR1 is SQVTM and CDR2 is ANQGSEA in the germline V gene. The ends were cut back, 5 bases at V and 0 bases at J, with 16 bases in the middle. This CDR3 has 15 amino acids. The DNA for the CDR3 is TGCAGCGTTTTCCCCGACGACAGAGCTAACTATGGCTACACCTTC. This encodes CSVFPDDRANYGYTF.

This clone was picked up one time. At one end the junction does not follow the germline gene, possibly because of a read error. The genes are TRBV6-4 and TRBJ1-2, with 8 nucleotides matching TRBD1. CDR3 length: 13 amino acids. CDR1 and CDR2 (germline): MRHNA, SNTAGT. In DNA, the CDR3 is TGTGCCAGCAGTGACCCAGGGACAGGAGCCGAACACTTC. It encodes CASSDPGTGAEHF.

About this clone: Germline and junction disagree at one end, which may indicate a read error. The V gene is TRBV30, the J gene TRBJ1-5; TRBD1 might be the D (6 bases). Germline CDR1 reads GTSNPN; CDR2 reads SVGIG (reference sequence). The CDR3 contains 17 residues. The CDR3 is CAWSARGFGQYNRPQHF. DNA of the CDR3: TGTGCCTGGAGTGCCCGAGGTTTCGGACAGTACAATCGGCCCCAGCATTTT.

The table lists this clone with a few counts. This chain uses TRBV5-4 with TRBJ1-2; a weak D match, TRBD1 (5 bases). This CDR3 contains 14 residues. V dropped 6 bases and J dropped 14 bases, with 26 bases sitting between them. Germline CDR1 SGHNT, CDR2 YYREEE (reference sequence). DNA for the CDR3: TGTGCCAGCACCCGCGGAGGGCAGGGCCCCCGGGGGACCTTC. This translates into CASTRGGQGPRGTF.

The chain links TRBV27 to TRBJ2-5, with 11 positions matching TRBD2. V lost 2 bases, J lost 4 bases, and 6 bases stayed unmatched. Germline values: CDR1 MNHEY, CDR2 SMNVEV (reference sequence). The CDR3 runs to 16 residues. The CDR3 spells CASSLRRLAGLETQYF. DNA of the CDR3: TGTGCCAGCAGTTTAAGACGACTAGCGGGATTAGAGACCCAGTACTTC.

The chain recombines TRBV19 with TRBJ2-1; 7 positions match TRBD2. Germline V gene lookup returns CDR1 LNHDA and CDR2 SQIVND (reference sequence). The CDR3 sequence is 15 residues long. Germline trimming cut 5 bases from V and 7 bases from J; bases unmatched to any gene: 11. The DNA of the CDR3 is TGTGCCAGTAGTCCTCGGGGGGAGGGGCCAAATGAGCAGTTCTTC. It codes for CASSPRGEGPNEQFF. Looking up the rest from reference TRBV19 and TRBJ2-1 gives the full variable domain: DGGITQSPKYLFRKEGQNVTLSCEQNLNHDAMYWYRQDPGQGLRLIYYSQIVNDFQKGDIAEGYSVSREKKESFPLTVTSAQKNPTAFYLCASSPRGEGPNEQFFGPGTRLTVL.

The chain uses TRBV5-4 and TRBJ2-1; 14 bases are a match to TRBD2. The J segment lost 3 bases and the V segment lost 4 bases, leaving 6 bases of the junction unmatched. CDR1 and CDR2 from the germline V gene are SGHNT and YYREEE (reference sequence). The CDR3 contains 17 residues. DNA of the CDR3: TGTGCCAGCAGCCGCGGACTAGCGGGGGGCAACTACAATGAGCAGTTCTTC. Its protein is CASSRGLAGGNYNEQFF.

Concerning this clone itself: Other nucleotide sequences in the sample specify the same CDR3. This rearrangement joins TRBV29-1 to TRBJ1-5, with 7 nucleotides matching TRBD1. Looked up from germline, CDR1 is SQVTM and CDR2 is ANQGSEA. V trimming: 6 bases; J trimming: 0 bases; junction bases outside the gene matches: 5. The CDR3 spans 14 residues. The CDR3 DNA follows: TGCAGCGTCTTGACAGGGTATAGCAATCAGCCCCAGCATTTT. It translates to CSVLTGYSNQPQHF.

J is TRBJ1-6 and V is TRBV3-1 (or the pseudogene TRBV3-2), with D possibly TRBD1 on 6 matching bases. Trimming left V 0 bases short and J 7 bases short, with 13 bases between. The CDR3 length is 16 residues. Germline CDR1 reads LGHDT; CDR2 reads YNNKEL (reference sequence). CDR3 protein: CASSQDYRVTNSPLHF. CDR3 sequence (DNA): TGTGCCAGCAGCCAAGATTACAGGGTCACGAATTCACCCCTCCACTTT.

The CDR3 region is CASSLEALPRPGGYTF. CDR3 coding DNA: TGTGCCAGCAGCTTGGAGGCCCTCCCCCGGCCGGGGGGCTACACCTTC. J is TRBJ1-2 and V is TRBV5-6; the D is unclear. V was pared by 0 bases and J by 8 bases, with 20 bases between. The CDR3 has 16 amino acids. Per the germline V gene, CDR1 is SGHDT and CDR2 is YYEEEE.

The V call is TRBV5-5, the J call TRBJ2-6; D is undetermined. V was cut by 3 bases and J by 0 bases, with 10 bases left in between. This CDR3 has 16 residues. Germline V gene sequence: CDR1 SGHKS, CDR2 YYEKEE (reference sequence). The DNA for the CDR3 is TGTGCCAGCAGCTCTATTGCGGTCTCTGGGGCCAACGTCCTGACTTTC. It specifies CASSSIAVSGANVLTF.

This chain links TRBV28 with TRBJ1-1; D is undetermined. CDR1 is MDHEN and CDR2 is SYDVKM in the germline V gene. V gave up 6 bases and J gave up 1 base, with 6 bases separating them. The CDR3 has 12 amino acids. The CDR3 here is CASRMRNTEAFF. The DNA of the CDR3 is TGTGCCAGCAGAATGAGGAACACTGAAGCTTTCTTT. Complete variable domain (other parts from reference TRBV28 and TRBJ1-1): DVKVTQSSRYLVKRTGEKVFLECVQDMDHENMFWYRQDPGLGLRLIYFSYDVKMKEKGDIPEGYSVSREKKERFSLILESASTNQTSMYLCASRMRNTEAFFGQGTRLTVV.

The CDR3 DNA reads TGTGCCAGCAGCAACCGGAGGGACAGGGTCGATGGCTACACCTTC. Amino acid sequence: CASSNRRDRVDGYTF. This chain links TRBV9 with TRBJ1-2, with 9 bases identical to TRBD1. The CDR3 spans 15 residues. V lost 4 bases to trimming and J lost 6 bases; unmatched junction nucleotides: 10. The germline gives CDR1 SGDLS, CDR2 YYNGEE.

This clone was recorded only once. The chain recombines TRBV6-5 with TRBJ2-7; 7 nucleotides align to TRBD1. The CDR3 consists of 14 residues. J lost 5 bases, V lost 10 bases, and 14 bases had no gene match. Germline V gives CDR1 MNHEY, CDR2 SVGAGI. CDR3 amino acids: CAIPPPTGFDEQYF. DNA for the CDR3: TGTGCCATCCCACCCCCGACAGGGTTCGACGAGCAGTACTTC.

The genes are TRBV29-1 and TRBJ1-2, with 9 positions matching TRBD1. Germline CDR1 and CDR2: SQVTM and ANQGSEA. The CDR3 is made up of 13 amino acids. The V gene end was trimmed by 7 bases and the J gene end by 2 bases; junction bases not matched to a gene: 5. The CDR3 sequence: CSGLQGANYGYTF. Here the CDR3 DNA reads TGCAGCGGCTTACAGGGGGCAAACTATGGCTACACCTTC.